This T cell receptor (beta chain) comes out of a study of CD8 T cells in ankylosing spondylitis. From germline, CDR1 is DFQATT and CDR2 SNEGSKA (reference sequence). V was clipped by 5 bases and J by 4 bases, with 20 bases between them. This CDR3 region has 15 residues. Quantitative 5'-RACE with molecular barcodes was used to make the TCR beta libraries. TCRdb re-analysed the 5' RACE reads in MiXCR, keeping a single row per CDR3 protein. The table lists 150,000 or so distinct CDR3 sequences, about a third of them singletons. Regarding the study as a whole: Disease-associated clones were CD8+ and fairly uncommon in peripheral blood. Apparently characteristic of ankylosing spondylitis blood was a TCR beta motif (eight highly homologous variants).

Comments on this clonotype: Its cognate antigen is unknown.

This sequence was found in a male donor with ankylosing spondylitis. The sequenced sample was synovial fluid, either unsorted or a sorted T cell fraction (not recorded which). The chain links TRBV20-1 to TRBJ2-5; weak D call: TRBD2 (5 bases). For the CDR3, the DNA is TGCAGTGCTCCCGTTTTGGCCTTGGAGGCAGAGACCCAGTACTTC. Translated: CSAPVLALEAETQYF.